This T cell receptor (beta chain) originates from a study of blood T cell repertoires in COVID-19. Overall study context: Acute-phase and convalescent COVID-19 samples originated in the United States, Italy and Spain.

The CDR3 spans 14 residues. The ends were cut back, 0 bases at V and 4 bases at J, with 9 bases in the middle. CDR1 is MNHNY and CDR2 is SVGAGI in the germline V gene (reference sequence). Study processing details: It was from reference gene primer amplification that nucleated cell counts were estimated. This table comes from immunoSEQ multiplex PCR, and its TCRdb copy is limited to in-frame clones, with some not included. V, J and clone size are those of that table, while D and trimming were read from the DNA. The table lists about 300,000 clones, more than 70% of them singletons. V usage is TRBV6-6 and J usage is TRBJ1-1, with D uncertain. The clonotype was recovered from a woman aged 30 to 39 with COVID-19, enrolled during active disease. The source material was peripheral blood. The CDR3 is CASSYSTQATEAFF. The CDR3 region has the DNA TGTGCCAGCAGTTACTCGACTCAAGCCACTGAAGCTTTCTTT.